These T cell receptor beta chains were read from a single sample in a study of identical twins. TCRdb re-analysed the 5' RACE reads in MiXCR, keeping a single row per CDR3 protein. The sample includes about 330,000 distinct CDR3 sequences, approximately 13% of them seen just once. These data were also reused for a study on yellow fever vaccine responses in identical twins.

Sequenced input: CD8+ T cells sorted from blood. The receptors derive from a woman in her late teens or twenties in good health. CDR3s include the opening cysteine and the closing phenylalanine or tryptophan. D genes are given only for firm matches. Size tells how often a clone was seen (once, few, many) or the class of an expanded clone, and some rows leave it out.

clone_size	d_call	v_call	j_call	cdr3_nt	cdr3_aa
few	-	TRBV7-7	TRBJ2-1	TGTGCCAGCAGCTTAGCCCTAGAGAACAATGAGCAGTTCTTC	CASSLALENNEQFF
-	-	TRBV3-1	TRBJ2-1	TGTGCCAGCAGCCACCAAGAGCGTGAGCAGTTCTTC	CASSHQEREQFF
many	-	TRBV5-1	TRBJ2-3	TGCGCCAGCAGCCAAACGCAGTATTTT	CASSQTQYF
few	TRBD1	TRBV20-1	TRBJ2-5	TGCAGTGCTATAATCAGGATCAGGGGGCAATACTTC	CSAIIRIRGQYF
few	-	TRBV18	TRBJ1-4	TGTGCCAGCTCACCGGAGAGGGTTAATGAAAAACTGTTTTTT	CASSPERVNEKLFF
few	-	TRBV15	TRBJ1-6	TGTGCCACCAGCCCGGACAGATCCTATAATTCACCCCTCCACTTT	CATSPDRSYNSPLHF
many	-	TRBV20-1	TRBJ2-1	TGCAGTGCGAGGGCTACCGACTCCTACAATGAGCAGTTCTTC	CSARATDSYNEQFF
many	TRBD2	TRBV7-9	TRBJ2-1	TGTGCCAGCAGGAGCGGGGGGGGCAATGAGCAGTTCTTC	CASRSGGGNEQFF
few	TRBD1	TRBV5-1	TRBJ1-1	TGCGCCAGCAGCTTGCGGGGACAGGGGGCAGGGGATGAAGCTTTCTTT	CASSLRGQGAGDEAFF
-	-	TRBV29-1	TRBJ2-7	TGCAGCGTTGAATCGGAAAGCTCCTACGAGCAGTACTTC	CSVESESSYEQYF
-	TRBD2	TRBV4-1	TRBJ2-1	TGCGCCAGCAGCCGGAAAAGCGGGGGGGCCGTAGATGAGCAGTTCTTC	CASSRKSGGAVDEQFF
-	TRBD2	TRBV10-3	TRBJ2-1	TGTGCCATCAGTGAGTCGATTAGCGGGGTTACCTACAATGAGCAGTTCTTC	CAISESISGVTYNEQFF
many	TRBD2	TRBV29-1	TRBJ2-3	TGCAGCGTTGAAGACCTAGCGGGAGGGTTCACAGATACGCAGTATTTT	CSVEDLAGGFTDTQYF
few	TRBD2	TRBV3-1	TRBJ2-3	TGTGCCAGCAGCCAGGTTGCGGGGGGGGTCACAGATACGCAGTATTTT	CASSQVAGGVTDTQYF
once	TRBD2	TRBV27	TRBJ2-1	TGTGCCAGCAGCTTATCCAGCGGGAACCTCTACAATGAGCAGTTCTTC	CASSLSSGNLYNEQFF
few	-	TRBV9	TRBJ1-1	TGTGCCAGCAGCGCTCCCCTCGCCCCGGGCACTGAAGCTTTCTTT	CASSAPLAPGTEAFF
few	-	TRBV27	TRBJ1-1	TGTGCCAGCAGTTCCATGGGAGGGGGATTCAACACTGAAGCTTTCTTT	CASSSMGGGFNTEAFF
-	-	TRBV20-1	TRBJ2-7	TGCAGTGCTAGACCTTTGGGGTCTTACGAGCAGTACTTC	CSARPLGSYEQYF
few	-	TRBV15	TRBJ2-3	TGTGCCACCAGCAGAGACTCGGGTCCGGGCACAGATACGCAGTATTTT	CATSRDSGPGTDTQYF
-	TRBD2	TRBV4-1	TRBJ2-7	TGCGCCAGCAGCCAAGGGGCTAGCGGGAGTTACGAGCAGTACTTC	CASSQGASGSYEQYF
few	-	TRBV28	TRBJ2-4	TGTGCCAGCAAGGAGTATAAGTCCTTTGCCAAAAACATTCAGTACTTC	CASKEYKSFAKNIQYF
-	TRBD2	TRBV3-1	TRBJ2-1	TGTGCCAGCAGCTCCGGACTAGCGGGAGGCAATGAGCAGTTCTTC	CASSSGLAGGNEQFF
few	-	TRBV18	TRBJ2-5	TGTGCCAGCTCACCACTCAGGGAGAGGGAGACCCAGTACTTC	CASSPLRERETQYF
-	-	TRBV29-1	TRBJ1-1	TGCAGCGTTAAACGGGAGAACACTGAAGCTTTCTTT	CSVKRENTEAFF
-	TRBD1	TRBV5-1	TRBJ2-7	TGCGCCAGCAGCGTACGACAGGGTGGCTACGAGCAGTACTTC	CASSVRQGGYEQYF
few	TRBD1	TRBV9	TRBJ2-1	TGTGCCAGCAGCTCCCGGGACAGAGAGCAGTTCTTC	CASSSRDREQFF
many	-	TRBV11-3	TRBJ2-5	TGTGCCAGCAGCTCGAGATCGGTCCTAGTCGGCAGGGGAAAAGAGACCCAGTACTTC	CASSSRSVLVGRGKETQYF
few	-	TRBV7-6	TRBJ2-7	TGTGCCAGCAGCTTATGGGGAACCTCCTACGAGCAGTACTTC	CASSLWGTSYEQYF
few	-	TRBV12-3/TRBV12-4	TRBJ1-1	TGTGCCAGCAGTTTCGCGTCCCCGACCACTGAAGCTTTCTTT	CASSFASPTTEAFF
many	-	TRBV12-3/TRBV12-4	TRBJ2-7	TGTGCCAGCAGTAAGCCCGGCGAGCAGTACTTC	CASSKPGEQYF
few	TRBD2	TRBV20-1	TRBJ2-7	TGCAGTGCTAGTCTAGGACTAGCGGGATGGTCGGGAACCTACGAGCAGTACTTC	CSASLGLAGWSGTYEQYF
-	TRBD1	TRBV27	TRBJ2-5	TGTGCCAGCAGCCTCGACAGGGTTGGGGAGACCCAGTACTTC	CASSLDRVGETQYF
-	-	TRBV11-1	TRBJ1-3	TGTGCCAGCAGCTTAGGCCTGGACCAGACCTCCTTCTCTGGAAACACCATATATTTT	CASSLGLDQTSFSGNTIYF
few	TRBD2	TRBV6-1	TRBJ2-1	TGTGCCAGCAGTGGGTCAGTGCTAGCGGTTAGCTCCTACAATGAGCAGTTCTTC	CASSGSVLAVSSYNEQFF
few	TRBD2	TRBV27	TRBJ2-5	TGTGCCAGCAGCCTGGGACTAGCAGCGGAGACCCAGTACTTC	CASSLGLAAETQYF
-	-	TRBV29-1	TRBJ2-1	TGCAGCGTTGCCGGTTCTAGCAGGAGCCTTTCCTACAATGAGCAGTTCTTC	CSVAGSSRSLSYNEQFF
-	-	TRBV6-6	TRBJ2-3	TGTGCCAGCAACGCAATAGTAGAAGATACGCAGTATTTT	CASNAIVEDTQYF
once	-	TRBV2	TRBJ1-2	TGTGCCAGCAGGGGTGACAACTACACCTTC	CASRGDNYTF
few	-	TRBV4-2	TRBJ1-1	TGTGCCAGCAGGCACCAGGGCGGGAACACTGAAGCTTTCTTT	CASRHQGGNTEAFF
few	TRBD2	TRBV5-1	TRBJ2-5	TGCGCCAGCAGCGAGGGGACTAGCGGGCTCCAAGAGACCCAGTACTTC	CASSEGTSGLQETQYF
few	TRBD2	TRBV7-8	TRBJ2-1	TGTGCCACCAATAGCGGGAGGGTACGAAATGAGCAGTTCTTC	CATNSGRVRNEQFF
-	TRBD2	TRBV27	TRBJ2-2	TGTGCCAGTGCGCCGGGGGGACCCGGGGAGCTGTTTTTT	CASAPGGPGELFF
many	-	TRBV20-1	TRBJ2-7	TGCAGTGCTAGAGATTTAAGGGACACCCACTCCTACGAGCAGTACTTC	CSARDLRDTHSYEQYF
few	-	TRBV6-1	TRBJ2-2	TGTGCCAGCGTCAATCCGGGCTCGACCGGGGAGCTGTTTTTT	CASVNPGSTGELFF
few	-	TRBV20-1	TRBJ2-1	TGCAGTGCTAGAGATGGGCTGGGTTCCTACAATGAGCAGTTCTTC	CSARDGLGSYNEQFF
few	-	TRBV20-1	TRBJ1-2	TGCAGTGCTATTCTGTTGGGTCGCGACCTTGACTATGGCTACACCTTC	CSAILLGRDLDYGYTF
few	-	TRBV20-1	TRBJ2-4	TGCAGTGCTAGAGCGACAGGCAGGGGCCACTACGCCAAAAACATTCAGTACTTC	CSARATGRGHYAKNIQYF
-	-	TRBV15	TRBJ1-1	TGTGCCACCAGCAGAGCCACTGAAGCTTTCTTT	CATSRATEAFF
few	-	TRBV4-1	TRBJ2-3	TGCGCCAGCAGCCAAGTTGACTCAACTAGCACAGATACGCAGTATTTT	CASSQVDSTSTDTQYF
-	TRBD2	TRBV7-6	TRBJ2-3	TGTGCCAGCACTTCTAGCGGGAGTGGCGGGGATACGCAGTATTTT	CASTSSGSGGDTQYF